The 21 T cell receptor beta chains below were found in one sample sequenced in a study of cytomegalovirus exposure and HLA in healthy donors (dated by TCRdb to the late 2010s). Library preparation employed the immunoSEQ multiplex PCR assay. The multiplex PCR relied on a mix of 60 forward primers for TCR Vbeta segments and 13 reverse primers for TCR Jbeta segments. Drawn from immuneACCESS, this table holds only the in-frame rearrangements with V and J called that TCRdb kept. Clones are partly lost; checked studies trace under half to an unresolved V gene and leave the rest unexplained. Present in this sample are 180,000 or so clones, approximately 82% of which were seen just once. The leading ten clones occupy about 7.7% of the sample. The sample comprised PBMCs. Every receptor here comes from a woman aged 40-49 years in good health and CMV-seropositive.

This clone was recorded only once. The chain couples TRBV28 to TRBJ1-5, with D perhaps matching TRBD1 (5 bases). The germline V gene encodes CDR1 MDHEN and CDR2 SYDVKM. V was shortened by 6 bases and J by 6 bases, with 15 bases between the two germline ends. This CDR3 comprises 14 residues. CDR3 sequence reads: CASRGQGTGQPQHF. The CDR3, as DNA: TGTGCCAGCAGGGGTCAGGGAACAGGTCAGCCCCAGCATTTT.

This clone has only a few counts. The chain is built from TRBV28 and TRBJ1-2; D gene unclear. The CDR3 is 14 amino acids. Trimming took 3 bases from V and 6 from J, leaving 14 bases between them. Per germline, CDR1 MDHEN and CDR2 SYDVKM. CDR3 loop: CASSFPGLGNGYTF. CDR3 nucleotides: TGTGCCAGCAGTTTCCCGGGGTTGGGAAATGGCTACACCTTC.

The rearrangement links TRBV19 to TRBJ1-5; D remains ambiguous. CDR1 and CDR2 from the germline V gene are LNHDA and SQIVND (reference sequence). Deletions cut 7 bases from V and 1 base from J, with 17 bases between. The CDR3 is 16 amino acids. CDR3 sequence reads: CASTASRQPSNQPQHF. The CDR3, as DNA: TGTGCCAGTACGGCCAGTCGACAACCAAGCAATCAGCCCCAGCATTTT.

V gene TRBV28 combines with J gene TRBJ2-2; D is possibly TRBD1 (5 bases). The CDR3 loop spans 15 amino acids. V lost 5 bases and J 4 bases, leaving 14 bases between the germline ends. CDR1 is MDHEN and CDR2 is SYDVKM in the germline V gene. As DNA, the CDR3 is TGTGCCAGCAGTCCCCAACAGGTTTCCACCGGGGAGCTGTTTTTT. Protein sequence: CASSPQQVSTGELFF. Full variable domain (missing parts from reference TRBV28 and TRBJ2-2): DVKVTQSSRYLVKRTGEKVFLECVQDMDHENMFWYRQDPGLGLRLIYFSYDVKMKEKGDIPEGYSVSREKKERFSLILESASTNQTSMYLCASSPQQVSTGELFFGEGSRLTVL.

This sequence joins TRBV19 and TRBJ2-5; no definite D call. The J call may be in error: the DNA end matches TRBJ2-7 better. The germline CDR1 and CDR2 sequences are LNHDA and SQIVND (reference sequence). The CDR3 has 13 amino acids. The CDR3 DNA is TGTGCCAGTACGGAGAGGAGCTCCTACGAGCAGTACTTC. The encoded protein is CASTERSSYEQYF.

The rearrangement joins TRBV9 to TRBJ1-2; no definite D call. The CDR3 contains 15 residues. CDR1 and CDR2 (germline): SGDLS, YYNGEE. Deletions cut 0 bases from V and 1 base from J, with 10 bases between. CDR3 nucleotide sequence: TGTGCCAGCAGCGTAGGGAGCGTCGTTAACTATGGCTACACCTTC. It translates to CASSVGSVVNYGYTF.

The sample holds a few counts of this clone. The chain employs TRBV28 and TRBJ1-3, with TRBD1 matching over 10 bases. In germline, CDR1 is MDHEN, CDR2 SYDVKM. This CDR3 contains 17 residues. With 2 bases clipped from V and 4 bases from J, the junction kept 8 bases outside the gene matches. The CDR3 region is CASSLRGTGVDGNTIYF. The CDR3 coding sequence is TGTGCCAGCAGTTTACGCGGGACAGGGGTGGACGGAAACACCATATATTTT.

The J gene is TRBJ2-1, the V gene TRBV13, with D possibly matching TRBD2 (6 bases). V lost 4 bases and J lost 8, with 9 bases in between. The germline gives CDR1 PRHDT, CDR2 FYEKMQ (reference sequence). CDR3 length: 12 residues. The CDR3 spells CASSSPGDEQFF. In nucleotides, the CDR3 is TGTGCCAGCAGCTCCCCGGGGGATGAGCAGTTCTTC.

The rearrangement joins TRBV19 to TRBJ2-5, with D perhaps TRBD1 (7 bases). The germline V and J ends were trimmed by 6 bases and 4 bases, with 18 bases remaining between them. The CDR3 contains 15 residues. Looked up from germline, CDR1 is LNHDA and CDR2 is SQIVND (reference sequence). This CDR3 is CASRTTSGGRETQYF. The DNA of the CDR3 is TGTGCCAGTAGGACTACCTCAGGGGGGAGAGAGACCCAGTACTTC.

This chain connects TRBV11-2 to TRBJ2-3; 7 positions agree with TRBD2. Per the germline V gene, CDR1 is SGHAT and CDR2 is FQNNGV. The CDR3 extends over 17 amino acids. With V trimmed by 3 bases and J by 0 bases, 9 bases remained unmatched. In nucleotides, the CDR3 is TGTGCCAGCAGCTTTGCAGGTAGCGGGCCAAGCACAGATACGCAGTATTTT. Its translation: CASSFAGSGPSTDTQYF.

This rearrangement joins TRBV28 to TRBJ2-2; 8 nucleotides align to TRBD2. The CDR3 is 16 residues long. J gave up 11 bases and V 7 bases, and 18 bases lay outside the gene matches. Germline CDR1 MDHEN, CDR2 SYDVKM. The CDR3 DNA sequence: TGTGCCAGCAACTCGGGGGGGACGGTCGGATTGGTAGAGCTGTTTTTT. Protein: CASNSGGTVGLVELFF.

This rearrangement joins TRBV20-1 to TRBJ1-1; D remains ambiguous. Germline CDR1 is DFQATT and CDR2 is SNEGSKA (reference sequence). V was trimmed by 2 bases and J by 7 bases, leaving 8 bases between them. The CDR3 consists of 11 residues. CDR3 coding DNA: TGCAGTGCTAGACCGGGGTATGAAGCTTTCTTT. Encoded protein: CSARPGYEAFF.

V gene TRBV11-2 combines with J gene TRBJ2-5, with 10 bases aligning to TRBD2. Per germline, CDR1 SGHAT and CDR2 FQNNGV. The CDR3 length is 15 residues. Losses at the gene ends were 3 bases for V and 4 bases for J; bases not matched to a gene: 5. DNA for the CDR3: TGTGCCAGCAGCTTCATAGCGGGAGGAGGAGAGACCCAGTACTTC. Protein sequence: CASSFIAGGGETQYF. Full variable domain (rest looked up from reference TRBV11-2 and TRBJ2-5): EAGVAQSPRYKIIEKRQSVAFWCNPISGHATLYWYQQILGQGPKLLIQFQNNGVVDDSQLPKDRFSAERLKGVDSTLKIQPAKLEDSAVYLCASSFIAGGGETQYFGPGTRLLVL.

The chain carries TRBV27 and TRBJ2-2; the D gene is possibly TRBD2 (5 bases). Looked up from germline, CDR1 is MNHEY and CDR2 is SMNVEV (reference sequence). The CDR3 covers 14 residues. V lost 6 bases and J 10 bases, leaving 18 bases between the germline ends. CDR3 sequence reads: CASRYKVTGEELFF. CDR3 sequence (DNA): TGTGCCAGCAGGTATAAGGTCACCGGGGAGGAGCTGTTTTTT.

The chain carries TRBV2 and TRBJ2-1; 11 bases are shared with TRBD2. With 4 bases clipped from V and 8 bases from J, the junction kept 4 bases outside the gene matches. CDR1 SNHLY and CDR2 FYNNEI come from the germline V gene. The CDR3 sequence is 14 residues long. In DNA form, the CDR3 reads TGTGCCAGCAGTGCACTAGCGGGAGTGGATGAGCAGTTCTTC. Encoded protein: CASSALAGVDEQFF.

The rearrangement joins TRBV11-2 to TRBJ2-5; 7 nucleotides align to TRBD2. The CDR3 has 15 residues. Germline CDR1 and CDR2: SGHAT and FQNNGV. J gave up 7 bases and V 2 bases, and 10 bases lay outside the gene matches. CDR3 sequence reads: CASSLRTGGLATQYF. The CDR3, as DNA: TGTGCCAGCAGCTTACGCACCGGGGGGTTGGCGACCCAGTACTTC.

This clone appeared once. The rearrangement uses TRBV11-2 and TRBJ2-3; perhaps TRBD2 as D (6 bases). Trimming took 6 bases from V and 4 from J, leaving 20 bases between them. The CDR3 extends over 16 amino acids. Germline CDR1 and CDR2: SGHAT and FQNNGV. DNA for the CDR3: TGTGCCAGCAGGAACGAGGAGGGACTCCAGTCAGATACGCAGTATTTT. Translating it yields CASRNEEGLQSDTQYF.

The chain has TRBV28 and TRBJ2-1; the match to TRBD1 covers 9 bases. V lost 6 bases and J lost 4; bases outside the gene matches: 10. The CDR3 is made up of 16 amino acids. The germline CDR1 and CDR2 sequences are MDHEN and SYDVKM. The CDR3 reads CASSSPGTGTYNEQFF. In nucleotides, the CDR3 is TGTGCCAGCAGCTCTCCCGGGACAGGGACGTACAATGAGCAGTTCTTC.

The chain employs TRBV28 and TRBJ1-1; 10 bases align to TRBD1. The CDR3 runs to 13 residues. The J segment lost 10 bases and the V segment lost 3 bases, leaving 5 bases of the junction unmatched. Germline assignment: CDR1 MDHEN and CDR2 SYDVKM. CDR3 sequence reads: CASSLARQGAAFF. The CDR3 DNA reads as TGTGCCAGCAGTTTGGCCCGACAGGGGGCAGCTTTCTTT.

J is TRBJ1-5 and V is TRBV29-1, with D tentatively TRBD1 (6 bases). Germline loops: CDR1 SQVTM, CDR2 ANQGSEA. This CDR3 region has 16 residues. V dropped 1 base and J dropped 4 bases, with 17 bases sitting between them. The CDR3 is CSVEAGHDRRNQPQHF. The CDR3 region has the DNA TGCAGCGTTGAAGCTGGACACGACAGGAGAAATCAGCCCCAGCATTTT.

The chain joins TRBV5-1 to TRBJ1-5; possibly TRBD1 for D (6 bases). Trimming left V 4 bases short and J 4 bases short, with 9 bases between. CDR1 SGHRS and CDR2 YFSETQ come from the germline V gene. The CDR3 totals 13 residues. CDR3: CASSLDSNQPQHF. In DNA form, the CDR3 reads TGCGCCAGCAGCCTGGACAGTAATCAGCCCCAGCATTTT.